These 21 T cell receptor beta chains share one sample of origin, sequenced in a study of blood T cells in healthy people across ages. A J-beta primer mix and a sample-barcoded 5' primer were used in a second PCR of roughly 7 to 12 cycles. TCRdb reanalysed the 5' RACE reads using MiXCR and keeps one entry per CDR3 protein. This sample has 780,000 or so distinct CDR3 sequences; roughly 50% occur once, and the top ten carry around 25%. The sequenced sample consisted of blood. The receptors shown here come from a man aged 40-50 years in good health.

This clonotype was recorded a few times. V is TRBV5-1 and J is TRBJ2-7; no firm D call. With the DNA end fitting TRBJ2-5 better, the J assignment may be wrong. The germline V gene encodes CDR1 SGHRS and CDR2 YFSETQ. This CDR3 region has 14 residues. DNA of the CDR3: TGCGCCAGCAGCCCAAGGACGTTACCGGAGACCCAGTACTTC. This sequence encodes CASSPRTLPETQYF.

The CDR3 DNA reads TGTGCCAGCAGTTTATTGTCTCATGAAAAACTGTTTTTT. Amino acids: CASSLLSHEKLFF. The rearrangement links TRBV12-3 or TRBV12-4 to TRBJ1-4; D is undetermined. V was pared by 2 bases and J by 6 bases, with 7 bases between. The CDR3 contains 13 residues.

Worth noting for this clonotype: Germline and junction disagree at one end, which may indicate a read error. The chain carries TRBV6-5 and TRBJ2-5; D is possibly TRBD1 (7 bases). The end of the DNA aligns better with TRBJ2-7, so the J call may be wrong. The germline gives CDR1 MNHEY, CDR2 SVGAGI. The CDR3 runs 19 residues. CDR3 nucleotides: TGTGTCAGCAGTTACTCGGGGATTGGGACAGCGTCGGGAGTCTACGAGCAGTACTTC. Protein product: CVSSYSGIGTASGVYEQYF.

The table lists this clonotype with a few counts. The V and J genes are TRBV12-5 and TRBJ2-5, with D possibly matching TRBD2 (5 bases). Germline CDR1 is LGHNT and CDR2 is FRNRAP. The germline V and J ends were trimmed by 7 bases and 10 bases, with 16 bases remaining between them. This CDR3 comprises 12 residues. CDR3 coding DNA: TGTGCTAGTGTCGGGGTCGGTATCGTCCAGTACTTC. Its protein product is CASVGVGIVQYF.

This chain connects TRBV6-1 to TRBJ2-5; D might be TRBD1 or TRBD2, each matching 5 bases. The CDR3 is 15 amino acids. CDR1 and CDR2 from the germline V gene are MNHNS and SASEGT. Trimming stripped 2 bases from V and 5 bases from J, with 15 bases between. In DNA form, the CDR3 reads TGTGCCAGCAGTGAACGTCGGGGCTCAGCTGAGACCCAGTACTTC. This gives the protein CASSERRGSAETQYF.

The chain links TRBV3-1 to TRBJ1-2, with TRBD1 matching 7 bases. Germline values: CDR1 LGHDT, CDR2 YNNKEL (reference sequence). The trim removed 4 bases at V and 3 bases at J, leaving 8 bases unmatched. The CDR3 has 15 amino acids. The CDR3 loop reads CASSPGTAIYYGYTF. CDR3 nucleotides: TGTGCCAGCAGCCCGGGGACAGCTATTTACTATGGCTACACCTTC.

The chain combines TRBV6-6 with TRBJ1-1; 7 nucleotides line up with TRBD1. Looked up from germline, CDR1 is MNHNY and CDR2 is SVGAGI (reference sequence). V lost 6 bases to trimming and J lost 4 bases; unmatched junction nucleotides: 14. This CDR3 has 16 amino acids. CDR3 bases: TGTGCCAGCAGCCTGAAAGGGGGCGGCGGCGGCACTGAAGCTTTCTTT. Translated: CASSLKGGGGGTEAFF.

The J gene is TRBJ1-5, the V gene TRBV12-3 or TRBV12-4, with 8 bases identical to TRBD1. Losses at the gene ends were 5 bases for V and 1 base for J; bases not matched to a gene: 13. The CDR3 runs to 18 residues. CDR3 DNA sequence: TGTGCCAGCAGTCCCGGGACAGGATTGATTCACAGCAATCAGCCCCAGCATTTT. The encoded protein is CASSPGTGLIHSNQPQHF.

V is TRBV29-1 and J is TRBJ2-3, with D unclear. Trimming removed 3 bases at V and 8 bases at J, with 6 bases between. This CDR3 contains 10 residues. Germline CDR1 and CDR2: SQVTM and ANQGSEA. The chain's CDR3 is CSVDDGTQYF. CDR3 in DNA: TGCAGCGTTGATGACGGTACGCAGTATTTT.

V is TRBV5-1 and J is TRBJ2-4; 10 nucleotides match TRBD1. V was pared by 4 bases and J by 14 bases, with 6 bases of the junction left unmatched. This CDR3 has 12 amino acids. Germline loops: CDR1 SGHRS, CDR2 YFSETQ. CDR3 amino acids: CASSVDRGLEYF. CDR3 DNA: TGCGCCAGCAGCGTGGACAGGGGGTTGGAGTACTTC.

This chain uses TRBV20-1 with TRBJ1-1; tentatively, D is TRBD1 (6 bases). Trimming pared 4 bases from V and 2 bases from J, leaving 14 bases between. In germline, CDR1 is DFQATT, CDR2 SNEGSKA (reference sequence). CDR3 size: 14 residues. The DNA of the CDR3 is TGCAGTGCTAATTCGGACAGACTTAACACTGAAGCTTTCTTT. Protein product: CSANSDRLNTEAFF.

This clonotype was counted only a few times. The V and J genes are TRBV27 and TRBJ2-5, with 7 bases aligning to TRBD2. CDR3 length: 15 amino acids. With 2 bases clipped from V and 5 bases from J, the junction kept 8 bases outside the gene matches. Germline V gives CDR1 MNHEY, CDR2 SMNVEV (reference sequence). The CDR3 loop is CASSLNAGAGETQYF. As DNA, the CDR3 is TGTGCCAGCAGTTTAAACGCGGGAGCCGGGGAGACCCAGTACTTC.

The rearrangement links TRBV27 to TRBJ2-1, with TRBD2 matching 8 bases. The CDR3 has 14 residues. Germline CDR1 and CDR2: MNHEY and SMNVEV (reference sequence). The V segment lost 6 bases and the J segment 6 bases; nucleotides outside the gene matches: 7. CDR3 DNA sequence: TGTGCCAGCAGCAAGCGGGGGTCGTCCAATGAGCAGTTCTTC. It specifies CASSKRGSSNEQFF.

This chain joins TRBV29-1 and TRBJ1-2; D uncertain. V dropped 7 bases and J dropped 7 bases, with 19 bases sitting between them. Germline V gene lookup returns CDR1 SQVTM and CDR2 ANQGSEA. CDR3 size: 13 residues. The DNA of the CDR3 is TGCAGCGGTGGGAGCGGCGTCTCTACTGGCTACACCTTC. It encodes CSGGSGVSTGYTF. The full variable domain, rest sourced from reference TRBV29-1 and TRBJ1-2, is SAVISQKPSRDICQRGTSLTIQCQVDSQVTMMFWYRQQPGQSLTLIATANQGSEATYESGFVIDKFPISRPNLTFSTLTVSNMSPEDSSIYLCSGGSGVSTGYTFGSGTRLTVV.

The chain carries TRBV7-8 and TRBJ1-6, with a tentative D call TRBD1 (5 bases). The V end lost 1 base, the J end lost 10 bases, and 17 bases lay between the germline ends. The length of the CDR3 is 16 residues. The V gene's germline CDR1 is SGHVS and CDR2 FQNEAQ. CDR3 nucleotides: TGTGCCAGCAGCTTAGGAATCGTCGGGGGGGACTCACCCCTCCACTTT. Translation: CASSLGIVGGDSPLHF.

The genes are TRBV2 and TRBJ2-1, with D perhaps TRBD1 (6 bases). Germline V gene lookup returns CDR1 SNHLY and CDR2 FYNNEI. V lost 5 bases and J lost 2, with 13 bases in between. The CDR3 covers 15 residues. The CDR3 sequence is CASSQQGLPYNEQFF. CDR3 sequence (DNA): TGTGCCAGCAGTCAACAGGGTTTGCCCTACAATGAGCAGTTCTTC.

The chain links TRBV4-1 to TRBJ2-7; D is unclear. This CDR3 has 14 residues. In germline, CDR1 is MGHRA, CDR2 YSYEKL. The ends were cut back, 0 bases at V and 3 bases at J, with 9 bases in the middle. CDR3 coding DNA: TGCGCCAGCAGCCAAGATCTGGCAGACTACGAGCAGTACTTC. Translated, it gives CASSQDLADYEQYF.

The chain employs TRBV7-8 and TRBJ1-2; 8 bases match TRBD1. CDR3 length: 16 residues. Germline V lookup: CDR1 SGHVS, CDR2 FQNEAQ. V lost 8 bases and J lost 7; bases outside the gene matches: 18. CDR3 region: CASGVSGDRTYSGYTF. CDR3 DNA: TGTGCCAGCGGGGTATCCGGGGACAGGACGTATTCTGGCTACACCTTC.

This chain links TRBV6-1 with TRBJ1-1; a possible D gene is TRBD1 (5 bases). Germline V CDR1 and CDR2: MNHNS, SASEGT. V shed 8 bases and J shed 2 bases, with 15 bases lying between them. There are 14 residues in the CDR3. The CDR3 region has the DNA TGTGCCAGCGGTAGTCTGACAGCTAACACTGAAGCTTTCTTT. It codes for CASGSLTANTEAFF.

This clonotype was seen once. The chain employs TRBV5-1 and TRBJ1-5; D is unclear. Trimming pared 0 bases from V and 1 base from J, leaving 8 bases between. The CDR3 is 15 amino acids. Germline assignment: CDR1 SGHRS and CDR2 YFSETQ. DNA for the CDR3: TGCGCCAGCAGCTTGGGGGATCGGAGCAATCAGCCCCAGCATTTT. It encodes CASSLGDRSNQPQHF.

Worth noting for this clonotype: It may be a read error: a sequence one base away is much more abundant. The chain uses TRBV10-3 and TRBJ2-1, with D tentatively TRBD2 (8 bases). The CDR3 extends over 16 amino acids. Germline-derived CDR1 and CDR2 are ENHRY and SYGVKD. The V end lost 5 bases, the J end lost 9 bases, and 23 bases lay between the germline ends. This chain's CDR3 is CAISPPGREGAGEQFF. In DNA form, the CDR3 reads TGTGCCATCAGTCCACCGGGCCGGGAGGGGGCGGGTGAGCAGTTCTTC.